Sequencing of this T cell receptor beta chain was carried out in a study of Ad26.COV2.S vaccination and SARS-CoV-2 variants. As for treatment: roughly 20 received Ad26.COV2.S at low or high dose, single or two shots; five or six received placebo; per-sample allocation not given. Collection of samples fell on day 63 after the first vaccine or placebo injection. The assay was immunoSEQ multiplex PCR, and TCRdb's table has in-frame clones only and misses some. The table includes around 400,000 clones, 89% detected once. Germline CDR1 reads MDHEN; CDR2 reads SYDVKM. CDR3 length equals 14 residues. V was pared by 5 bases and J by 2 bases, with 13 bases between.

The chain uses TRBV28 and TRBJ2-7; D may be TRBD1 (7 bases). Material: peripheral blood, obtained in a trial of Ad26.COV2.S vaccine versus placebo. The receptor's source is a person aged 18-65 years who received the Ad26.COV2.S COVID-19 vaccine or a placebo. In DNA, the CDR3 is TGTGCCAGCAGTCCGGGGGACAGACCCTACGAGCAGTACTTC. Residues: CASSPGDRPYEQYF.